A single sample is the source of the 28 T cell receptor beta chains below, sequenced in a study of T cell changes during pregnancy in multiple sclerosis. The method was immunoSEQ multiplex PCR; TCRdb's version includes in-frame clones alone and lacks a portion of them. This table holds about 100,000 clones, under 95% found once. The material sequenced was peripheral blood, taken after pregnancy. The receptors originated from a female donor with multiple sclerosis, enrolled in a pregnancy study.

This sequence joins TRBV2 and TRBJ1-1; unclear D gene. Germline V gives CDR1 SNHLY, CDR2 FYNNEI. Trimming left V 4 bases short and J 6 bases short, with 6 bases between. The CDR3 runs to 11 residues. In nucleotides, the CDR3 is TGTGCCAGCAGTGTGGGCGCTGAAGCTTTCTTT. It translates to CASSVGAEAFF.

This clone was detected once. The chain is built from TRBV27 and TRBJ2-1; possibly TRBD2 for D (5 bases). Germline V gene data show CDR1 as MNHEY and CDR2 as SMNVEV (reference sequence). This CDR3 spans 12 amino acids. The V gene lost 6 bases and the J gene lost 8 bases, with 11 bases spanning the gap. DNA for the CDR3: TGTGCCAGCAGCCCCGTGAGGGATGAGCAGTTCTTC. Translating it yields CASSPVRDEQFF.

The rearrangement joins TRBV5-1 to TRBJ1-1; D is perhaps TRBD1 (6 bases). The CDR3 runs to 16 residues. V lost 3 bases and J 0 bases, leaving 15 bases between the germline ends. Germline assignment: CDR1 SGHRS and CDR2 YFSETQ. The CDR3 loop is CASSWEAAGVNTEAFF. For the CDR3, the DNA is TGCGCCAGCAGCTGGGAAGCGGCAGGGGTGAACACTGAAGCTTTCTTT.

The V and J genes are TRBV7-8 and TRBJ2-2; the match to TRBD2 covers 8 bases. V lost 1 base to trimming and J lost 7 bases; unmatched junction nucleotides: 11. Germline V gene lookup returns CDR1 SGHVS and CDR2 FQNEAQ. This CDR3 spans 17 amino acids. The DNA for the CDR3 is TGTGCCAGCAGCTTAGTCGGGACTAGACGTCGTGACGGGGAGCTGTTTTTT. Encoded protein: CASSLVGTRRRDGELFF.

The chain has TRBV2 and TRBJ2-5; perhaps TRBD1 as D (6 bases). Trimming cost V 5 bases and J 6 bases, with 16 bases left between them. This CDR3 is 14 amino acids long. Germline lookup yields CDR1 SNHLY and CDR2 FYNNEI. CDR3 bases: TGTGCCAGCAGTTTACAGGGTTTACGGAAGACCCAGTACTTC. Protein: CASSLQGLRKTQYF. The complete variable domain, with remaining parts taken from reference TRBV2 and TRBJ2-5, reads EPEVTQTPSHQVTQMGQEVILRCVPISNHLYFYWYRQILGQKVEFLVSFYNNEISEKSEIFDDQFSVERPDGSNFTLKIRSTKLEDSAMYFCASSLQGLRKTQYFGPGTRLLVL.

The CDR3 loop is CASGGGLNTEAFF. The DNA of the CDR3 is TGTGCTAGCGGCGGGGGCCTGAACACTGAAGCTTTCTTT. J is TRBJ1-1 and V is TRBV18; D perhaps matches TRBD1 (6 bases). CDR3 length: 13 residues. The germline V gene has CDR1 KGHSH and CDR2 LQKENI.

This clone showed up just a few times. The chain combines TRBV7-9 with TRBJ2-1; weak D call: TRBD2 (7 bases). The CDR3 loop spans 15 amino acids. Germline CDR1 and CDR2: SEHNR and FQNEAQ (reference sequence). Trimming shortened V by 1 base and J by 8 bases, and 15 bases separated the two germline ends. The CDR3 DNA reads TGTGCCAGCAGCTTAGGACTGGGGGAGGGGGATGAGCAGTTCTTC. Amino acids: CASSLGLGEGDEQFF.

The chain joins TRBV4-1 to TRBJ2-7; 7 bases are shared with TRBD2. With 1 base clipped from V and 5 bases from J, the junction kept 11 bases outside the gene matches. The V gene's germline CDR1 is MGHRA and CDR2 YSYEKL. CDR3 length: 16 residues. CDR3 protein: CASSQGPRGGRDEQYF. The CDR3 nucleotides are TGCGCCAGCAGCCAAGGGCCCCGCGGGGGTCGGGACGAGCAGTACTTC.

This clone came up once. The CDR3 sequence: CASSQAPADADTQYF. CDR3 coding DNA: TGCGCCAGCAGCCAAGCTCCAGCGGACGCAGATACGCAGTATTTT. The gene calls are TRBV4-1 and TRBJ2-3, with D possibly being TRBD2 (5 bases). The CDR3 has 15 amino acids. Trimming removed 1 base at V and 4 bases at J, with 12 bases between. Germline V CDR1 and CDR2: MGHRA, YSYEKL.

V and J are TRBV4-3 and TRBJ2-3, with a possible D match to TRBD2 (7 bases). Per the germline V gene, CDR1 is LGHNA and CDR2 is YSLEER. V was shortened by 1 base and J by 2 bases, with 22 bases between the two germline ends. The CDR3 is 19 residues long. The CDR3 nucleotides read TGCGCCAGCAGCCAAGTTTGGCGGGAGTGGGTGGGGGCCACAGATACGCAGTATTTT. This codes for CASSQVWREWVGATDTQYF.

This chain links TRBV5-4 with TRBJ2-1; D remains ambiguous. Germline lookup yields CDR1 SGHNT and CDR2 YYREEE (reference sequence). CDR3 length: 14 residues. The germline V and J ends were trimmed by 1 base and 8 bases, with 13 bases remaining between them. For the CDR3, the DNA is TGTGCCAGCAGCTTGTCGCGATCCACCCATGAGCAGTTCTTC. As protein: CASSLSRSTHEQFF. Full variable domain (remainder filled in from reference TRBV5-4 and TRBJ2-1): ETGVTQSPTHLIKTRGQQVTLRCSSQSGHNTVSWYQQALGQGPQFIFQYYREEENGRGNFPPRFSGLQFPNYSSELNVNALELDDSALYLCASSLSRSTHEQFFGPGTRLTVL.

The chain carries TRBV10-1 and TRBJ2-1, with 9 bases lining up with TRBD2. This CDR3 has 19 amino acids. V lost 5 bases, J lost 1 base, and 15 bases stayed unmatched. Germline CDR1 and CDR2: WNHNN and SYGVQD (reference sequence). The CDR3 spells CASSTSSREGLGSYNEQFF. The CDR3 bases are TGCGCCAGCAGTACATCTTCGCGGGAGGGCCTTGGGTCCTACAATGAGCAGTTCTTC.

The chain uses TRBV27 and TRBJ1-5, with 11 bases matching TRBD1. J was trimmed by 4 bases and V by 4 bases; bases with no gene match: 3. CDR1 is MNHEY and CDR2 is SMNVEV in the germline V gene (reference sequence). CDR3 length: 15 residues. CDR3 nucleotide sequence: TGTGCCAGCAGTTGGGGGACAGGGGGGAATCAGCCCCAGCATTTT. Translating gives CASSWGTGGNQPQHF.

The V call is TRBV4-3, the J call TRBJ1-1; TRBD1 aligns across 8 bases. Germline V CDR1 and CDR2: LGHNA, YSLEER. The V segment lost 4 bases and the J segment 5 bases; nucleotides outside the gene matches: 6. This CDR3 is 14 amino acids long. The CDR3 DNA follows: TGCGCCAGCAGCCTGGGAACAGGGGGGACTGAAGCTTTCTTT. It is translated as CASSLGTGGTEAFF.

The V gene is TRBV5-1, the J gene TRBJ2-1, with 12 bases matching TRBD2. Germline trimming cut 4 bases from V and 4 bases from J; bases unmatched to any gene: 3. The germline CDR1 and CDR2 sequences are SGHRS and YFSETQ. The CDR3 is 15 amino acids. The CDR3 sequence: CASSRLAGEYNEQFF. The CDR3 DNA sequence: TGCGCCAGCAGCCGACTAGCGGGAGAATACAATGAGCAGTTCTTC.

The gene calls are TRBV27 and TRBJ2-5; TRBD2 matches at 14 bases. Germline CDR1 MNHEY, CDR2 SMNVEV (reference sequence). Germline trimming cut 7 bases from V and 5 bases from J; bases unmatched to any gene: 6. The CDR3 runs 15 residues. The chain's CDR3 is CASKIWTSGRETQYF. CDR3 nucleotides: TGTGCCAGCAAAATATGGACTAGCGGGAGGGAGACCCAGTACTTC.

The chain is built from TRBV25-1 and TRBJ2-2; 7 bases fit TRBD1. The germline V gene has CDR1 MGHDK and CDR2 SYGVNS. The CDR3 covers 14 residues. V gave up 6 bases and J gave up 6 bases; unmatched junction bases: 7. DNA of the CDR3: TGTGCCAGCAGCAACAGGGGTCACCCCGGGGAGCTGTTTTTT. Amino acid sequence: CASSNRGHPGELFF.

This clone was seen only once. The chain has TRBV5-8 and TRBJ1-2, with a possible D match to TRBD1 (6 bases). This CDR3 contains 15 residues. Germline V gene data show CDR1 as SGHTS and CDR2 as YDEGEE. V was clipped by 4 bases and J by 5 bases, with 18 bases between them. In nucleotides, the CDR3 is TGTGCCAGCAGCGTGGGACACACAGACCCATATGGCTACACCTTC. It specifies CASSVGHTDPYGYTF.

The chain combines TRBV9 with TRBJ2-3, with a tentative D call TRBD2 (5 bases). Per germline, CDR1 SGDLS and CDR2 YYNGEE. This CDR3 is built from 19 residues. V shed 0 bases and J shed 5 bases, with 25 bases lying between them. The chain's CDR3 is CASSVESEGWALTRDTQYF. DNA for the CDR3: TGTGCCAGCAGCGTAGAGAGTGAAGGGTGGGCCTTAACTAGAGATACGCAGTATTTT.

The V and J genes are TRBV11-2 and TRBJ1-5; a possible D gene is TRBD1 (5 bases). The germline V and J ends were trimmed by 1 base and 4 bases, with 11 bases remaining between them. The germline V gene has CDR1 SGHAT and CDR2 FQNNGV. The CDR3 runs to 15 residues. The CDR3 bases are TGTGCCAGCAGCTTAGGGGGCCAAAGAAATCAGCCCCAGCATTTT. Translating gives CASSLGGQRNQPQHF.

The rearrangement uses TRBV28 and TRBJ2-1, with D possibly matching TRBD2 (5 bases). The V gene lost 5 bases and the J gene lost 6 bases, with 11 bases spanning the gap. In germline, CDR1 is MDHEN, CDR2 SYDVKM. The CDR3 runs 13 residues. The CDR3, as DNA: TGTGCCAGCAGTGTACTAGGAGGCAATGAGCAGTTCTTC. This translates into CASSVLGGNEQFF.

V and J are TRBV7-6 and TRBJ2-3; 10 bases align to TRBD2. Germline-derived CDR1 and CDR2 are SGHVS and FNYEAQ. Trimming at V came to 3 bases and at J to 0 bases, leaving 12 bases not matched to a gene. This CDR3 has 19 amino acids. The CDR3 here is CASSFSASGRRYSTDTQYF. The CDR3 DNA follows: TGTGCCAGCAGCTTCTCGGCTAGCGGGAGAAGATATAGCACAGATACGCAGTATTTT.

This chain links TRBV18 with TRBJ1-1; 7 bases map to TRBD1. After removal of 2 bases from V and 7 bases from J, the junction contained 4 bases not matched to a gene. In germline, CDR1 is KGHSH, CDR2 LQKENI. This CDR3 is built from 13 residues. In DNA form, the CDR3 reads TGTGCCAGCTCACCATCGGGACAGATTGAAGCTTTCTTT. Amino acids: CASSPSGQIEAFF. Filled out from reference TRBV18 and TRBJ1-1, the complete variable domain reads NAGVMQNPRHLVRRRGQEARLRCSPMKGHSHVYWYRQLPEEGLKFMVYLQKENIIDESGMPKERFSAEFPKEGPSILRIQQVVRGDSAAYFCASSPSGQIEAFFGQGTRLTVV.

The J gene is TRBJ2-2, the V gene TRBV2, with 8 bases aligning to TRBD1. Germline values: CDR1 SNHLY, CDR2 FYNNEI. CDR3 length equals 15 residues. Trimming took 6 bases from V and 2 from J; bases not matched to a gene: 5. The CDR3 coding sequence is TGTGCCAGCAGGACGGGACAGGTTAACACCGGGGAGCTGTTTTTT. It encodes CASRTGQVNTGELFF. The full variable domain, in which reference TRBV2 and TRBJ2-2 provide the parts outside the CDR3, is EPEVTQTPSHQVTQMGQEVILRCVPISNHLYFYWYRQILGQKVEFLVSFYNNEISEKSEIFDDQFSVERPDGSNFTLKIRSTKLEDSAMYFCASRTGQVNTGELFFGEGSRLTVL.

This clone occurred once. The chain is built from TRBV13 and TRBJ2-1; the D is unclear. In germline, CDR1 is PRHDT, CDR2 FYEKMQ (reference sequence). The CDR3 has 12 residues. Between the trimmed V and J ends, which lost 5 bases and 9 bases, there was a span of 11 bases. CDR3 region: CASSPRLSEQFF. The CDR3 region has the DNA TGTGCCAGCAGCCCACGGTTGAGTGAGCAGTTCTTC.

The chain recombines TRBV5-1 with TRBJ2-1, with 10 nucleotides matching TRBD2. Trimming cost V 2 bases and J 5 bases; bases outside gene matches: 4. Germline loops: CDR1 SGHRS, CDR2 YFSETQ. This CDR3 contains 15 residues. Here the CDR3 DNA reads TGCGCCAGCAGCTTCACTAGCGGGGCCAACAATGAGCAGTTCTTC. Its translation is CASSFTSGANNEQFF.

The CDR3 coding sequence is TGTGCCAGCAGCTTAATGAGCGAGGAGACCCAGTACTTC. Protein: CASSLMSEETQYF. The V gene is TRBV11-3, the J gene TRBJ2-5; D gene ambiguous. The CDR3 loop spans 13 amino acids. V was pared by 2 bases and J by 5 bases, with 9 bases between. Per germline, CDR1 SGHNT and CDR2 YENEEA.

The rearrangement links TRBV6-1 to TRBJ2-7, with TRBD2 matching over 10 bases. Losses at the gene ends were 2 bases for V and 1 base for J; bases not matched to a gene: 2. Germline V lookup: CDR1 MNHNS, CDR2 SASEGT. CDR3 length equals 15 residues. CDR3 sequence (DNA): TGTGCCAGCAGTGAACTAGCGGGGGCTTCCTACGAGCAGTACTTC. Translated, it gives CASSELAGASYEQYF.